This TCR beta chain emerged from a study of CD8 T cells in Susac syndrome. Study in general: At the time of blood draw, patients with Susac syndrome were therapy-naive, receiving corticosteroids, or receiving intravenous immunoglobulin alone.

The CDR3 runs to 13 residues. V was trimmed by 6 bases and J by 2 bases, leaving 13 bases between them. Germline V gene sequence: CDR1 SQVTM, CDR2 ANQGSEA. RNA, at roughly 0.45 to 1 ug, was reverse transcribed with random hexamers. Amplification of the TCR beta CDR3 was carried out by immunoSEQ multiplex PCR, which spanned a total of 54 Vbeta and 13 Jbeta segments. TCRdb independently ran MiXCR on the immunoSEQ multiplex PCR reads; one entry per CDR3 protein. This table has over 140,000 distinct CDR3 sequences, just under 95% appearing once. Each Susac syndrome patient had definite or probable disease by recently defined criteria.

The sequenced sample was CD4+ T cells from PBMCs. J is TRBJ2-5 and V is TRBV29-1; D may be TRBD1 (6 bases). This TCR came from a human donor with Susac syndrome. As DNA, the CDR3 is TGCAGCGTAGCGAGGGGGATACAAGAGACCCAGTACTTC. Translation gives CSVARGIQETQYF.